Described below is a single T cell receptor beta chain sequence and its context. This CDR3 has 15 residues. The V gene's germline CDR1 is SGHDT and CDR2 YYEEEE. Germline trimming cut 2 bases from V and 4 bases from J; bases unmatched to any gene: 5. The entry originates in a study of blood T cell repertoires in COVID-19. In the source study's methods: Reference gene primer amplification gave nucleated cell count estimates. The data were produced by immunoSEQ multiplex PCR, yet TCRdb's version contains in-frame clones alone and is incomplete. For V, J and clone size, that table is used; D and trimming come from the DNA. The sample has about 22,000 clones, approximately 88% seen once.

Source material: peripheral blood. This sequence originates from a man older than 75 with active or convalescent COVID-19. This rearrangement joins TRBV5-6 to TRBJ1-2, with 10 bases aligning to TRBD1. The CDR3 protein is CASSFGDRGFYGYTF. The CDR3 nucleotides read TGTGCCAGCAGCTTCGGGGACAGGGGCTTCTATGGCTACACCTTC.